The 21 T cell receptor beta chains presented below share a single source sample, sequenced in a study of vaccination and CD4 T cells after COVID-19. The antigens for these receptors are not known. Treatment: approximately nine-day PBMC culture with coronavirus spike peptide pools or control peptides (ViraFEST assay). CD4+ T cells of the unexposed donor were collected before the COVID-19 pandemic (2011-2018). The Oncomine TCR Beta short-read assay generated sequence data from the DNA of cultured CD4+ T cells. TCRdb reprocessed the PCR reads via MiXCR and lists one record per CDR3 protein. The table has 3,500 to 4,500 distinct CDR3 sequences, under 30% seen once. The sequenced material came from CD4+ T cells from blood, cultured in vitro. These receptor sequences come from a human donor in good health.

The CDR3 protein is CASSVEGQGGYGYTF. As DNA, the CDR3 is TGTGCCAGCAGCGTAGAGGGTCAGGGGGGCTATGGCTACACCTTC. V usage is TRBV9 and J usage is TRBJ1-2; 7 bases line up with TRBD1. Germline V CDR1 and CDR2: SGDLS, YYNGEE. The CDR3 totals 15 residues. The junction had 6 bases not matched to a gene; V was cut back by 0 bases and J by 4 bases.

The V call is TRBV7-2, the J call TRBJ1-5; D is ambiguous. Per germline, CDR1 SGHTA and CDR2 FQGNSA. Trimming took 6 bases from V and 7 from J, leaving 13 bases between them. The CDR3 runs to 13 residues. The CDR3 nucleotides read TGTGCCAGCAGTCCCTATCAGGCACAGCCCCAGCATTTT. Protein sequence: CASSPYQAQPQHF.

In its sample, this clonotype ranks as large (0.1 to 1%). The chain links TRBV20-1 to TRBJ1-6, with 7 bases aligning to TRBD1. The V and J ends lost 3 bases and 7 bases, in that order; junction bases with no gene match: 12. This CDR3 region has 16 residues. In germline, CDR1 is DFQATT, CDR2 SNEGSKA (reference sequence). This CDR3 is CSASPPTGKGNSPLHF. Here the CDR3 DNA reads TGCAGTGCTAGCCCGCCGACAGGGAAAGGAAATTCACCCCTCCACTTT.

The chain recombines TRBV30 with TRBJ2-7; TRBD2 agrees at 9 bases. This CDR3 contains 15 residues. Germline V gene sequence: CDR1 GTSNPN, CDR2 SVGIG (reference sequence). V was clipped by 5 bases and J by 7 bases; unmatched bases: 15. CDR3 nucleotide sequence: TGTGCCTGGCAGTCCCCGGGACTAGCCGGTTTTGAGCAGTACTTC. It translates to CAWQSPGLAGFEQYF.

The chain employs TRBV19 and TRBJ2-5; 9 bases match TRBD1. Germline-derived CDR1 and CDR2 are LNHDA and SQIVND (reference sequence). The CDR3 consists of 16 residues. V shed 4 bases and J 5 bases; nucleotides not matched to a gene: 11. CDR3 sequence reads: CASSTNQGTGLETQYF. The DNA for the CDR3 is TGTGCCAGTAGTACCAACCAGGGGACAGGGTTGGAGACCCAGTACTTC. Based on the CDR3 plus reference TRBV19 and TRBJ2-5, the full variable domain is DGGITQSPKYLFRKEGQNVTLSCEQNLNHDAMYWYRQDPGQGLRLIYYSQIVNDFQKGDIAEGYSVSREKKESFPLTVTSAQKNPTAFYLCASSTNQGTGLETQYFGPGTRLLVL.

There are a few counts of this clonotype. V and J are TRBV20-1 and TRBJ1-6, with no clear D. The germline gives CDR1 DFQATT, CDR2 SNEGSKA (reference sequence). The CDR3 is 12 amino acids. Trimming stripped 3 bases from V and 7 bases from J, with 7 bases between. DNA for the CDR3: TGCAGTGCTAGTGGTGAGAATTCACCCCTCCACTTT. Amino acid sequence: CSASGENSPLHF.

This chain joins TRBV11-1 and TRBJ1-2; D is undetermined. In germline, CDR1 is SGHAT, CDR2 FQDESV (reference sequence). This CDR3 has 14 amino acids. V gave up 1 base and J gave up 2 bases, with 8 bases separating them. In nucleotides, the CDR3 is TGTGCCAGCAGCTTAGATGGCCGAAACTATGGCTACACCTTC. Residues: CASSLDGRNYGYTF.

The chain links TRBV7-9 to TRBJ1-2; D call uncertain. The germline V gene has CDR1 SEHNR and CDR2 FQNEAQ (reference sequence). Trimming took 5 bases from V and 7 from J, leaving 14 bases between them. The CDR3 spans 13 residues. The CDR3 here is CASSPLSRTGYTF. CDR3 DNA: TGTGCCAGCAGCCCTCTTTCAAGGACTGGCTACACCTTC.

The chain uses TRBV5-4 and TRBJ2-5; D is possibly TRBD1 or TRBD2 (5 bases each). The length of the CDR3 is 15 residues. Germline V lookup: CDR1 SGHNT, CDR2 YYREEE (reference sequence). V lost 5 bases, J lost 7 bases, and 21 bases lay in between. The DNA of the CDR3 is TGTGCCAGCAGGTCATCCGGGACCTCCCAGGGGACCCAGTACTTC. Translating it yields CASRSSGTSQGTQYF.

In this sample, this clonotype turned up a few times. The V gene is TRBV24-1, the J gene TRBJ2-3; no definite D call. The CDR3 has 11 amino acids. V was trimmed by 6 bases and J by 3 bases, leaving 3 bases between them. Germline CDR1 reads KGHDR; CDR2 reads SFDVKD. CDR3 nucleotides: TGTGCCACCAGTAAAACAGATACGCAGTATTTT. Translation: CATSKTDTQYF.

This clonotype was found a few times. The rearrangement uses TRBV12-3 or TRBV12-4 and TRBJ2-7; D is perhaps TRBD1 (5 bases). With 3 bases removed from V and 3 bases from J, the gap between germline ends came to 9 bases. The CDR3 consists of 13 residues. The CDR3 DNA sequence: TGTGCCAGCAGTTTCGGCAGGGACTACGAGCAGTACTTC. It encodes CASSFGRDYEQYF.

The V call is TRBV19, the J call TRBJ1-5; no clear D. This CDR3 is 15 amino acids long. The V gene lost 5 bases and the J gene lost 4 bases, with 15 bases spanning the gap. Germline CDR1 LNHDA, CDR2 SQIVND (reference sequence). The CDR3 sequence is CASSFQGSANQPQHF. In DNA form, the CDR3 reads TGTGCCAGTAGTTTTCAAGGGAGTGCTAATCAGCCCCAGCATTTT.

By sample share, this clonotype is medium-sized. The rearrangement uses TRBV20-1 and TRBJ1-1; 8 bases align to TRBD1. The CDR3 consists of 15 residues. Germline V gene lookup returns CDR1 DFQATT and CDR2 SNEGSKA (reference sequence). Trimming at V came to 1 base and at J to 1 base, leaving 5 bases not matched to a gene. This chain's CDR3 is CSARAPGQANTEAFF. The CDR3 bases are TGCAGTGCTAGAGCGCCGGGACAGGCGAACACTGAAGCTTTCTTT.

This sequence joins TRBV18 and TRBJ2-6; D gene uncertain. Germline values: CDR1 KGHSH, CDR2 LQKENI. The CDR3 covers 14 residues. Trimming left V 2 bases short and J 4 bases short, with 6 bases between. This CDR3 reads CASSPAEGANVLTF. In DNA, the CDR3 is TGTGCCAGCTCACCAGCAGAGGGGGCCAACGTCCTGACTTTC. Drawing the rest from reference TRBV18 and TRBJ2-6, the complete variable domain is NAGVMQNPRHLVRRRGQEARLRCSPMKGHSHVYWYRQLPEEGLKFMVYLQKENIIDESGMPKERFSAEFPKEGPSILRIQQVVRGDSAAYFCASSPAEGANVLTFGAGSRLTVL.

In its sample, this clonotype was seen a few times. V usage is TRBV19 and J usage is TRBJ1-6, with D possibly TRBD1 on 5 matching bases. The CDR3 runs 12 residues. Per the germline V gene, CDR1 is LNHDA and CDR2 is SQIVND (reference sequence). Trimming removed 4 bases at V and 10 bases at J, with 8 bases between. The CDR3 nucleotides are TGTGCCAGTAGTACCAGGGAATCACCCCTCCACTTT. Encoded protein: CASSTRESPLHF.

The V call is TRBV10-3, the J call TRBJ1-3; no clear D. Germline V gene lookup returns CDR1 ENHRY and CDR2 SYGVKD. There are 14 residues in the CDR3. Trimming took off 6 bases at V and 0 bases at J, with 9 bases between the two ends. CDR3 region: CAIRPENSGNTIYF. The CDR3 bases are TGTGCCATCAGGCCCGAGAACTCTGGAAACACCATATATTTT.

V is TRBV24-1 and J is TRBJ2-2, with 9 bases that match TRBD1. The ends lost 4 bases at V and 3 bases at J; junction bases unmatched: 8. The CDR3 has 17 amino acids. The V gene's germline CDR1 is KGHDR and CDR2 SFDVKD. In DNA form, the CDR3 reads TGTGCCACCAGTGACCCGAGGACAGGGGAGGACACCGGGGAGCTGTTTTTT. Its translation: CATSDPRTGEDTGELFF.

The J gene is TRBJ1-1, the V gene TRBV9, with 7 bases matching TRBD1. This CDR3 has 15 residues. V was clipped by 0 bases and J by 1 base; unmatched bases: 3. Germline assignment: CDR1 SGDLS and CDR2 YYNGEE. The CDR3 region is CASSVGGTANTEAFF. The CDR3 coding sequence is TGTGCCAGCAGCGTAGGGGGGACAGCGAACACTGAAGCTTTCTTT.

The V call is TRBV5-4, the J call TRBJ2-3; D not resolved. CDR3 length equals 16 residues. Between the trimmed V and J ends, which lost 4 bases and 0 bases, there was a span of 15 bases. Germline CDR1 is SGHNT and CDR2 is YYREEE (reference sequence). The CDR3 sequence is CASSPILLTSTDTQYF. Written as DNA, the CDR3 is TGTGCCAGCAGCCCGATACTCCTAACTAGCACAGATACGCAGTATTTT.

This clonotype is labeled medium-sized. The chain employs TRBV20-1 and TRBJ1-2, with 9 bases that match TRBD1. J lost 6 bases, V lost 5 bases, and 7 bases had no gene match. The CDR3 sequence is 13 residues long. Germline V CDR1 and CDR2: DFQATT, SNEGSKA (reference sequence). CDR3 bases: TGCAGTGCTGACAGGGGGGTTGTCGATGGCTACACCTTC. Its protein product is CSADRGVVDGYTF.

This clonotype was observed a few times. The chain couples TRBV2 to TRBJ1-1, with D possibly matching TRBD1 (5 bases). The CDR3 is 13 residues long. Trimming cost V 7 bases and J 0 bases, with 9 bases left between them. Germline V gives CDR1 SNHLY, CDR2 FYNNEI. CDR3: CASKTDMNTEAFF. DNA for the CDR3: TGTGCCAGCAAGACAGACATGAACACTGAAGCTTTCTTT. Full variable domain (rest looked up from reference TRBV2 and TRBJ1-1): EPEVTQTPSHQVTQMGQEVILRCVPISNHLYFYWYRQILGQKVEFLVSFYNNEISEKSEIFDDQFSVERPDGSNFTLKIRSTKLEDSAMYFCASKTDMNTEAFFGQGTRLTVV.